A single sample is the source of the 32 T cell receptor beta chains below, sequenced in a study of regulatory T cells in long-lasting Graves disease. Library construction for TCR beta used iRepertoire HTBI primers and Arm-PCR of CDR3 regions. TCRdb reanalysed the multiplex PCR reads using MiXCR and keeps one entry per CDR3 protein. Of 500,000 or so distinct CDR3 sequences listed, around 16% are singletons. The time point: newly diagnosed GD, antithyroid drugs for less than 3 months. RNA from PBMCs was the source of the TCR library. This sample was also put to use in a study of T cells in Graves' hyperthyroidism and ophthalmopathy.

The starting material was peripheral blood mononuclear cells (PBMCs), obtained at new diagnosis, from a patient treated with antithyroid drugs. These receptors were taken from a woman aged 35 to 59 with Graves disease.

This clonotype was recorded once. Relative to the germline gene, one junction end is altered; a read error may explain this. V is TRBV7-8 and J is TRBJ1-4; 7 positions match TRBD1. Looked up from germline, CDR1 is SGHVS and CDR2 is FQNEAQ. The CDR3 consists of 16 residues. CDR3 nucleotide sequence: TGTGCCAGCAGCCCGATGCAGGGGGTAGTAGGTGAAGAACTGTTTTTT. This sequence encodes CASSPMQGVVGEELFF.

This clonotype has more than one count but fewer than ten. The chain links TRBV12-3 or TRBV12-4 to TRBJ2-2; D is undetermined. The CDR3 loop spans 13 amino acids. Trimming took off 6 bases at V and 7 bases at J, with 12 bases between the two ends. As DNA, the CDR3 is TGTGCCAGCAGAGACACGGCCCACGGGGAGCTGTTTTTT. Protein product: CASRDTAHGELFF.

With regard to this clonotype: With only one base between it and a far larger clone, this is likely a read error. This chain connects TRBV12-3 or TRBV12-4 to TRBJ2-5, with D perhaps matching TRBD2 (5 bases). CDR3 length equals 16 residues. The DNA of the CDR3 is TGTGCCAGCAGTCGAGGGAACTTGGGCTTGGGAGAGACCCGGTACTTC. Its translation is CASSRGNLGLGETRYF.

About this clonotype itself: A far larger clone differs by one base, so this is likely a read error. CDR3 DNA sequence: TGTGCCAGCAATCTCGGGACATTTGGTGAAGCTTTCTTT. Protein: CASNLGTFGEAFF. The rearrangement uses TRBV28 and TRBJ1-1; D perhaps matches TRBD1 (6 bases). Germline-derived CDR1 and CDR2 are MDHEN and SYDVKM. The V end lost 7 bases, the J end lost 7 bases, and 16 bases lay between the germline ends. The CDR3 spans 13 residues.

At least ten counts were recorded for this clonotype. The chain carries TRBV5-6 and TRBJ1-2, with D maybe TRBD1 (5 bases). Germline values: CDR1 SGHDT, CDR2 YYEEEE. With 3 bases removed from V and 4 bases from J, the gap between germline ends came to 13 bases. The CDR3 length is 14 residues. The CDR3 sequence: CASSSVGVLYGYTF. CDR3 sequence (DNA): TGTGCCAGCAGCTCGGTAGGGGTGCTCTATGGCTACACCTTC. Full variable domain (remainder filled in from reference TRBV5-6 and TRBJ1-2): DAGVTQSPTHLIKTRGQQVTLRCSPKSGHDTVSWYQQALGQGPQFIFQYYEEEERQRGNFPDRFSGHQFPNYSSELNVNALLLGDSALYLCASSSVGVLYGYTFGSGTRLTVV.

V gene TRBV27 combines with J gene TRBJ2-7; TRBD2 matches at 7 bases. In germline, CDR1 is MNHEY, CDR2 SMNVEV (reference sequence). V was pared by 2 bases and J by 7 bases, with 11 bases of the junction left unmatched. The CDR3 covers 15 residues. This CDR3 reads CASSLPGLTTREQYF. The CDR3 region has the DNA TGTGCCAGCAGTTTACCGGGACTAACAACGCGGGAGCAGTACTTC.

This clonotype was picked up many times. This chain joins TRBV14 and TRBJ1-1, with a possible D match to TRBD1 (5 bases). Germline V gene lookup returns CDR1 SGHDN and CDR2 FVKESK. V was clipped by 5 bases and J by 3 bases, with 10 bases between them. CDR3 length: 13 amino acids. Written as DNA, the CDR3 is TGTGCCAGCAGCACCGGGGGGTACACTGAAGCTTTCTTT. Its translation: CASSTGGYTEAFF.

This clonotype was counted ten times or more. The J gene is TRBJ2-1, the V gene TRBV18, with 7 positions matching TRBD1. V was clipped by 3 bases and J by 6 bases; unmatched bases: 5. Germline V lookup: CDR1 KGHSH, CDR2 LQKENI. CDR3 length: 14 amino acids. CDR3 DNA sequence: TGTGCCAGCTCACCGAACACAGGGGCCAATGAGCAGTTCTTC. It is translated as CASSPNTGANEQFF.

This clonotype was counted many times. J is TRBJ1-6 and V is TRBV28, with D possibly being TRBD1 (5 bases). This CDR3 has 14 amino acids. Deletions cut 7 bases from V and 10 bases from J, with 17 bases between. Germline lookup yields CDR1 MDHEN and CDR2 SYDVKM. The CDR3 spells CASKPGTLGSPLHF. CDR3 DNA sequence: TGTGCCAGCAAACCAGGGACCCTGGGGTCACCCCTCCACTTT.

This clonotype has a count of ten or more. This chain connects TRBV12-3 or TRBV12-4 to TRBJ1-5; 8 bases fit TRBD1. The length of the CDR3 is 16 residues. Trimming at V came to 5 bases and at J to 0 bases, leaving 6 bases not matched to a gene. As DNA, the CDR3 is TGTGCCAGCAGTGACGACAGGGGTTATAGCAATCAGCCCCAGCATTTT. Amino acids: CASSDDRGYSNQPQHF.

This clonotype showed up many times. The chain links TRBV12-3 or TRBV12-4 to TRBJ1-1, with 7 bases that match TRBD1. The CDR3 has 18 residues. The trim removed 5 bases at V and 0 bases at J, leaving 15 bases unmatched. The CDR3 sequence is CASSPSPGQLELNTEAFF. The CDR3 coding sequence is TGTGCCAGCAGTCCCTCCCCGGGACAGCTAGAGCTGAACACTGAAGCTTTCTTT.

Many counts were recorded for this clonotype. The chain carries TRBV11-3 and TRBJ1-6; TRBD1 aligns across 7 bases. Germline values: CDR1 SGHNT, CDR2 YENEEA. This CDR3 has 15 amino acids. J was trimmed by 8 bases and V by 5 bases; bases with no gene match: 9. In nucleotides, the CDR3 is TGTGCCAGCAGCCCCCGGGACAGCCTTTATTCACCCCTCCACTTT. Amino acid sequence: CASSPRDSLYSPLHF.

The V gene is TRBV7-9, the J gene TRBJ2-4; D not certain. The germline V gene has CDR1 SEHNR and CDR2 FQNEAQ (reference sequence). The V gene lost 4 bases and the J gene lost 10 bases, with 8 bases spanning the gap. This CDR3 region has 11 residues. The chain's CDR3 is CASSSEGIQYF. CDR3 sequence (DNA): TGTGCCAGCAGCTCGGAAGGGATTCAGTACTTC.

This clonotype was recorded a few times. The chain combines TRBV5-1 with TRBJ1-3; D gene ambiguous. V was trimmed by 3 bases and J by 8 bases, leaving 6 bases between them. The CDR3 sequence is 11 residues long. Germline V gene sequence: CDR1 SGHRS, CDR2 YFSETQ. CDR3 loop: CASSYEDTIYF. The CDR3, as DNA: TGCGCCAGCAGCTATGAAGACACCATATATTTT.

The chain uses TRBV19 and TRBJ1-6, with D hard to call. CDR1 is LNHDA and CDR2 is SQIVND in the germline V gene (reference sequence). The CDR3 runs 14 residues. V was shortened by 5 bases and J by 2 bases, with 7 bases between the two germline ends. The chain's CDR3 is CASSSGAYNSPLHF. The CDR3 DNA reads TGTGCCAGTAGTTCGGGAGCCTATAATTCACCCCTCCACTTT.

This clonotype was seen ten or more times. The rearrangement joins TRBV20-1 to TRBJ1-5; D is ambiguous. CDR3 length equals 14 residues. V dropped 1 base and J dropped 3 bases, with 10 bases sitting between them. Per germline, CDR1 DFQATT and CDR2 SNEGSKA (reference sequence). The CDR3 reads CSARADGNNQPQHF. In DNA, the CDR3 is TGCAGTGCTAGAGCGGACGGAAACAATCAGCCCCAGCATTTT.

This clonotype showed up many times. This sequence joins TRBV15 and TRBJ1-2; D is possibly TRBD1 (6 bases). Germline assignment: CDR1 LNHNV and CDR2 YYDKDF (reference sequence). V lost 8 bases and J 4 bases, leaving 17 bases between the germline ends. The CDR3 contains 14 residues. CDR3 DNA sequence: TGTGCCACCGGAGTGGGGGCCCTTACCTATGGCTACACCTTC. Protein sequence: CATGVGALTYGYTF.

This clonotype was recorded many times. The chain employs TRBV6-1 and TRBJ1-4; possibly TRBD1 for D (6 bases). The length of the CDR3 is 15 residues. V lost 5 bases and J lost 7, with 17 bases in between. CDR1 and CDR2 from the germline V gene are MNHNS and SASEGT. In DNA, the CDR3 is TGTGCCAGCAGTCGCGGGGGGCAGAAGAGTGAAAAACTGTTTTTT. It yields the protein CASSRGGQKSEKLFF.

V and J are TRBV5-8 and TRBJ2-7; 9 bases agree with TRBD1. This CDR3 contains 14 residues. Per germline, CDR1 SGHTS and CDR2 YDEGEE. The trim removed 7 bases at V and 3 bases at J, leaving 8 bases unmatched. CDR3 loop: CASGFETGGYEQYF. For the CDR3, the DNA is TGTGCCAGCGGTTTCGAGACAGGGGGCTACGAGCAGTACTTC.

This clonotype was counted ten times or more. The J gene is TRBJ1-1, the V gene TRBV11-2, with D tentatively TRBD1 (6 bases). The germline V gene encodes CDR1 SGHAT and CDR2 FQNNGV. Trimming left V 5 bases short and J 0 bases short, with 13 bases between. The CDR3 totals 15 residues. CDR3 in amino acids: CASSPRTDLNTEAFF. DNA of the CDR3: TGTGCCAGCAGCCCTCGGACAGACCTGAACACTGAAGCTTTCTTT.

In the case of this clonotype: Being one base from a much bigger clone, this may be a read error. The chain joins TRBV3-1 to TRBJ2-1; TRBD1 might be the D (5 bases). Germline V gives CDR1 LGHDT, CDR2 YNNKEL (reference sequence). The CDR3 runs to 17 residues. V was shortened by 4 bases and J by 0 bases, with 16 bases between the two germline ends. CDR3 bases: TGTGCCAGCAGCCGAGTGCAGGGTCCTAGCTCCTACAATGAGCAGTTCTTC. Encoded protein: CASSRVQGPSSYNEQFF.

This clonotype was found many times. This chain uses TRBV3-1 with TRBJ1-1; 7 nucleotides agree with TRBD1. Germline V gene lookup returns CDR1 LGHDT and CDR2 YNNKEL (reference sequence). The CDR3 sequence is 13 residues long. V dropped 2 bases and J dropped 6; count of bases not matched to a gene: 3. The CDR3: CASSQLGQSEAFF. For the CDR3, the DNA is TGTGCCAGCAGCCAACTGGGACAGTCTGAAGCTTTCTTT.

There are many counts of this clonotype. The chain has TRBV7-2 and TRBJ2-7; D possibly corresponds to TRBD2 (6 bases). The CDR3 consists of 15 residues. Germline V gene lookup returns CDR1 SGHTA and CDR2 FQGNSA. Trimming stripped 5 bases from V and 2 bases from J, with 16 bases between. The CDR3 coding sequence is TGTGCCAGCAGCCTATATCGGGGGTCCCCCTACGAGCAGTACTTC. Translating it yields CASSLYRGSPYEQYF.

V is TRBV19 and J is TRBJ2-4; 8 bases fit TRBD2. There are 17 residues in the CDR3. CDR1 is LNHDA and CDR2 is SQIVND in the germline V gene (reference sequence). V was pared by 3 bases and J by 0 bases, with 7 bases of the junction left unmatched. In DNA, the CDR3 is TGTGCCAGTAGTATCTTGACCGGGGGGGTAGCCAAAAACATTCAGTACTTC. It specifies CASSILTGGVAKNIQYF. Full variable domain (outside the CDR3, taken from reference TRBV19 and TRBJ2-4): DGGITQSPKYLFRKEGQNVTLSCEQNLNHDAMYWYRQDPGQGLRLIYYSQIVNDFQKGDIAEGYSVSREKKESFPLTVTSAQKNPTAFYLCASSILTGGVAKNIQYFGAGTRLSVL.

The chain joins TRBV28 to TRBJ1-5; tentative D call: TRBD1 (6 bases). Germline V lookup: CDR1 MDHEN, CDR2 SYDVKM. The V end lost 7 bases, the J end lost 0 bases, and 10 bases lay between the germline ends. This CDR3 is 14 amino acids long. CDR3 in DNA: TGTGCCAGCAAGGGGGGCTATAGCAATCAGCCCCAGCATTTT. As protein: CASKGGYSNQPQHF.

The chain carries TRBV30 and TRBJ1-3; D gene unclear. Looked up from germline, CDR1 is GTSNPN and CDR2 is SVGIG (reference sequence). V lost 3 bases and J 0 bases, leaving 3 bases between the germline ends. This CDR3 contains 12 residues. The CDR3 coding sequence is TGTGCCTGGAGCCACTCTGGAAACACCATATATTTT. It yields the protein CAWSHSGNTIYF. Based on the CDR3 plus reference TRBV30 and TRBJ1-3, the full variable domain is SQTIHQWPATLVQPVGSPLSLECTVEGTSNPNLYWYRQAAGRGLQLLFYSVGIGQISSEVPQNLSASRPQDRQFILSSKKLLLSDSGFYLCAWSHSGNTIYFGEGSWLTVV.

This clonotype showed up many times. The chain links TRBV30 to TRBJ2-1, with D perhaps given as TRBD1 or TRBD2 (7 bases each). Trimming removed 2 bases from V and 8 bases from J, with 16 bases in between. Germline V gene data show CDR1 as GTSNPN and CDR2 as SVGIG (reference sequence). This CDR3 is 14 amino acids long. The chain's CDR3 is CAWSLGAGGDEQFF. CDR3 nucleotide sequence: TGTGCCTGGAGTCTAGGGGCAGGGGGGGATGAGCAGTTCTTC. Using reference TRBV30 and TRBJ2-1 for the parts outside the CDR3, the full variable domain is SQTIHQWPATLVQPVGSPLSLECTVEGTSNPNLYWYRQAAGRGLQLLFYSVGIGQISSEVPQNLSASRPQDRQFILSSKKLLLSDSGFYLCAWSLGAGGDEQFFGPGTRLTVL.

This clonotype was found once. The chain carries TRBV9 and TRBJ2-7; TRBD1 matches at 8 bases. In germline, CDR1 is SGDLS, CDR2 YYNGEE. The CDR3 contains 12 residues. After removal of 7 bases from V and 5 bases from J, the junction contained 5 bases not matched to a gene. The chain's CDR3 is CASGQGENEQYF. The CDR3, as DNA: TGTGCCAGCGGACAGGGCGAGAACGAGCAGTACTTC.

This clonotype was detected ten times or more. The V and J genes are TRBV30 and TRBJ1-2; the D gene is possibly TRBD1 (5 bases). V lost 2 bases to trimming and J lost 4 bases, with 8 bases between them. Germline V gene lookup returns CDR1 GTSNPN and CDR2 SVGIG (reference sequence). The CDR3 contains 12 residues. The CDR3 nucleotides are TGTGCCTGGAGTATCGGGGGCTATGGCTACACCTTC. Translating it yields CAWSIGGYGYTF.

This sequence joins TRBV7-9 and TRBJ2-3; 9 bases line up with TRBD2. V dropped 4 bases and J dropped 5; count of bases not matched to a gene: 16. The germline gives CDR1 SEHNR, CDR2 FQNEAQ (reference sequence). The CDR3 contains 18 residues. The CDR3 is CASSSYGGAGGAGDTQYF. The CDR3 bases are TGTGCCAGCAGCTCCTATGGGGGCGCGGGGGGGGCTGGAGATACGCAGTATTTT.

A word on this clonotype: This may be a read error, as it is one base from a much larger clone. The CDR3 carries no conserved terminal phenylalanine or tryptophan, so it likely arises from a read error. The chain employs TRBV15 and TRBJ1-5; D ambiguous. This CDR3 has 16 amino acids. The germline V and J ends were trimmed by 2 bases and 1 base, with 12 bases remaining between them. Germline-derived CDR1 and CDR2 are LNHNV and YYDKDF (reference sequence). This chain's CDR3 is CATSRPTFGSNQPQHS. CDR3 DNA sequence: TGTGCCACCAGCAGACCCACGTTCGGGAGCAATCAGCCCCAGCATTCT.

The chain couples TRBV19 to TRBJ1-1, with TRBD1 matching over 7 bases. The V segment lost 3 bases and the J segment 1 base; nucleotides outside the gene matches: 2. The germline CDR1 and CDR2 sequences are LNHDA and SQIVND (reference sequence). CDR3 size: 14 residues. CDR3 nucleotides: TGTGCCAGTAGTATGACAGGGCAGAACACTGAAGCTTTCTTT. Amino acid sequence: CASSMTGQNTEAFF. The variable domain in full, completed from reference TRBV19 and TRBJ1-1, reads DGGITQSPKYLFRKEGQNVTLSCEQNLNHDAMYWYRQDPGQGLRLIYYSQIVNDFQKGDIAEGYSVSREKKESFPLTVTSAQKNPTAFYLCASSMTGQNTEAFFGQGTRLTVV.